The 20 T cell receptor beta chains below were found in one sample sequenced in a study of T cell clonotyping in hematopoietic cell transplantation. The repertoire was sequenced with immunoSEQ multiplex PCR; TCRdb's copy has only in-frame clones and lacks some. The table lists over 10,000 clones, around 85% of them singletons, with approximately 6.4% in the top ten. Material: PBMCs, obtained 100 days after allogeneic stem cell transplant. The receptors come from a female patient in her thirties or forties who had an allogeneic stem cell transplant from a related donor, so T cells may come from the graft donor. Some clones in this sample may be carry-over from other donors' samples.

V gene TRBV25-1 combines with J gene TRBJ2-2; D is possibly TRBD2 (5 bases). This CDR3 is built from 12 residues. Germline V gives CDR1 MGHDK, CDR2 SYGVNS. Trimming shortened V by 3 bases and J by 9 bases, and 8 bases separated the two germline ends. The CDR3 DNA reads TGTGCCAGCAGTGAGGGGAGCCGGGAGCTGTTTTTT. It is translated as CASSEGSRELFF.

The chain carries TRBV5-6 and TRBJ1-2; D not certain. The CDR3 extends over 14 amino acids. V was trimmed by 6 bases and J by 4 bases, leaving 16 bases between them. Germline V gene data show CDR1 as SGHDT and CDR2 as YYEEEE. CDR3 DNA sequence: TGTGCCAGCACTACGGCCGCGAAAGCCTATGGCTACACCTTC. Protein product: CASTTAAKAYGYTF. Looking up the rest from reference TRBV5-6 and TRBJ1-2 gives the full variable domain: DAGVTQSPTHLIKTRGQQVTLRCSPKSGHDTVSWYQQALGQGPQFIFQYYEEEERQRGNFPDRFSGHQFPNYSSELNVNALLLGDSALYLCASTTAAKAYGYTFGSGTRLTVV.

The V call is TRBV9, the J call TRBJ1-1, with D tentatively TRBD1 (5 bases). In germline, CDR1 is SGDLS, CDR2 YYNGEE. V was trimmed by 4 bases and J by 8 bases, leaving 12 bases between them. The CDR3 consists of 12 residues. The CDR3: CASSLHRGEAFF. The CDR3 DNA sequence: TGTGCCAGCAGCCTCCACCGGGGGGAAGCTTTCTTT.

V is TRBV5-6 and J is TRBJ2-7; TRBD2 is a possible D gene (5 bases). Germline loops: CDR1 SGHDT, CDR2 YYEEEE. The CDR3 runs to 14 residues. Between the trimmed V and J ends, which lost 2 bases and 6 bases, there was a span of 15 bases. The CDR3 protein is CASSLPNRGGEQYF. CDR3 coding DNA: TGTGCCAGCAGCTTACCTAACAGAGGAGGCGAGCAGTACTTC. The full variable domain, in which reference TRBV5-6 and TRBJ2-7 provide the parts outside the CDR3, is DAGVTQSPTHLIKTRGQQVTLRCSPKSGHDTVSWYQQALGQGPQFIFQYYEEEERQRGNFPDRFSGHQFPNYSSELNVNALLLGDSALYLCASSLPNRGGEQYFGPGTRLTVT.

The rearrangement links TRBV6-5 to TRBJ2-1; D gene unclear. This CDR3 has 16 residues. Germline V CDR1 and CDR2: MNHEY, SVGAGI. Trimming shortened V by 4 bases and J by 0 bases, and 13 bases separated the two germline ends. The CDR3 loop is CASSFQKPASYNEQFF. The CDR3 DNA sequence: TGTGCCAGCAGTTTCCAGAAACCGGCCTCCTACAATGAGCAGTTCTTC.

J is TRBJ1-1 and V is TRBV28, with TRBD1 as a possible D gene (6 bases). Trimming left V 7 bases short and J 3 bases short, with 9 bases between. Germline V lookup: CDR1 MDHEN, CDR2 SYDVKM. CDR3 length: 12 residues. CDR3 residues: CASKEGDTEAFF. The CDR3 region has the DNA TGTGCCAGCAAAGAGGGGGACACTGAAGCTTTCTTT. The variable domain in full, with the rest retrieved from reference TRBV28 and TRBJ1-1, is DVKVTQSSRYLVKRTGEKVFLECVQDMDHENMFWYRQDPGLGLRLIYFSYDVKMKEKGDIPEGYSVSREKKERFSLILESASTNQTSMYLCASKEGDTEAFFGQGTRLTVV.

Concerning this clone itself: The CDR3 does not close with the conserved phenylalanine or tryptophan, likely indicating a read error. This chain connects TRBV6-6 to TRBJ1-1; 7 bases are a match to TRBD1. CDR1 and CDR2 from the germline V gene are MNHNY and SVGAGI (reference sequence). Germline trimming cut 7 bases from V and 0 bases from J; bases unmatched to any gene: 5. The CDR3 runs to 14 residues. The chain's CDR3 is CASTPTGLNTEAFL. CDR3 nucleotides: TGTGCCAGCACCCCGACAGGGCTGAACACTGAAGCTTTCCTT.

The genes are TRBV9 and TRBJ1-1; D is possibly TRBD1 (6 bases). V shed 2 bases and J shed 2 bases, with 10 bases lying between them. CDR3 length equals 14 residues. Germline lookup yields CDR1 SGDLS and CDR2 YYNGEE. Written as DNA, the CDR3 is TGTGCCAGCAGCGTCGGACAGAGTAACACTGAAGCTTTCTTT. The encoded protein is CASSVGQSNTEAFF. The complete variable domain, with remaining parts taken from reference TRBV9 and TRBJ1-1, reads DSGVTQTPKHLITATGQRVTLRCSPRSGDLSVYWYQQSLDQGLQFLIQYYNGEERAKGNILERFSAQQFPDLHSELNLSSLELGDSALYFCASSVGQSNTEAFFGQGTRLTVV.

The gene calls are TRBV13 and TRBJ1-1; unclear D gene. The CDR3 runs to 12 residues. Germline loops: CDR1 PRHDT, CDR2 FYEKMQ (reference sequence). V was cut by 5 bases and J by 1 base, with 5 bases left in between. In DNA, the CDR3 is TGTGCCAGCAGCCAGACGAACACTGAAGCTTTCTTT. Translation gives CASSQTNTEAFF.

The chain is built from TRBV5-6 and TRBJ1-2, with TRBD1 matching over 8 bases. The CDR3 contains 15 residues. Trimming at V came to 4 bases and at J to 4 bases, leaving 9 bases not matched to a gene. Germline assignment: CDR1 SGHDT and CDR2 YYEEEE. The CDR3 loop is CASSDRDRTIYGYTF. DNA of the CDR3: TGTGCCAGCAGCGACCGGGACAGGACAATCTATGGCTACACCTTC.

This clone was counted a single time. The junction does not match germline at one end; this may be a read error. V usage is TRBV19 and J usage is TRBJ2-6; D unresolved. Germline loops: CDR1 LNHDA, CDR2 SQIVND (reference sequence). CDR3 length equals 17 residues. CDR3 DNA: TGTGCCAATAGTCCCGAGTCTTCCTACTCTGGGGCCAACGTCCTGACTTTC. Translating gives CANSPESSYSGANVLTF. Drawing the rest from reference TRBV19 and TRBJ2-6, the complete variable domain is DGGITQSPKYLFRKEGQNVTLSCEQNLNHDAMYWYRQDPGQGLRLIYYSQIVNDFQKGDIAEGYSVSREKKESFPLTVTSAQKNPTAFYLCANSPESSYSGANVLTFGAGSRLTVL.

J is TRBJ1-1 and V is TRBV10-1; D is uncertain. This CDR3 is 13 amino acids long. Germline CDR1 reads WNHNN; CDR2 reads SYGVQD (reference sequence). Trimming took off 10 bases at V and 0 bases at J, with 12 bases between the two ends. CDR3 sequence reads: CATSGDLNTEAFF. DNA of the CDR3: TGCGCCACGTCGGGAGATTTGAACACTGAAGCTTTCTTT.

This clone appeared a single time. This rearrangement joins TRBV11-3 to TRBJ2-5; 12 nucleotides match TRBD2. Germline loops: CDR1 SGHNT, CDR2 YENEEA. The CDR3 is made up of 16 amino acids. Trimming removed 5 bases from V and 7 bases from J; junction bases left unmatched: 11. The CDR3 coding sequence is TGTGCCAGCAGCGAGAGGACTAGCGGGACGGGAGGGACCCAGTACTTC. This codes for CASSERTSGTGGTQYF.

The chain has TRBV6-5 and TRBJ1-1, with 8 bases lining up with TRBD1. The CDR3 loop spans 13 amino acids. Trimming at V came to 8 bases and at J to 1 base, leaving 3 bases not matched to a gene. CDR1 is MNHEY and CDR2 is SVGAGI in the germline V gene. In nucleotides, the CDR3 is TGTGCCAGCGGACAGGGCTGGAACACTGAAGCTTTCTTT. This gives the protein CASGQGWNTEAFF.

V usage is TRBV6-1 and J usage is TRBJ1-2; 11 positions agree with TRBD1. Looked up from germline, CDR1 is MNHNS and CDR2 is SASEGT. The CDR3 is 15 residues long. The J segment lost 4 bases and the V segment lost 4 bases, leaving 5 bases of the junction unmatched. For the CDR3, the DNA is TGTGCCAGCAGTGGCCCAGGACAGGGGGCCTATGGCTACACCTTC. This encodes CASSGPGQGAYGYTF.

DNA for the CDR3: TGCGCCAGCAGCTTATCAGGGACTGAAGCTTTCTTT. Translated, it gives CASSLSGTEAFF. The J gene is TRBJ1-1, the V gene TRBV5-1; D is possibly TRBD1 (5 bases). V lost 2 bases and J 5 bases, leaving 7 bases between the germline ends. This CDR3 is 12 amino acids long. Germline CDR1 is SGHRS and CDR2 is YFSETQ.

The chain combines TRBV30 with TRBJ1-2; 7 nucleotides align to TRBD1. This CDR3 spans 15 amino acids. Germline values: CDR1 GTSNPN, CDR2 SVGIG (reference sequence). The V and J ends lost 0 bases and 8 bases, in that order; junction bases with no gene match: 12. In DNA, the CDR3 is TGTGCCTGGAGTGTCCCGACAGGGTTTTTGCGGGGCTACACCTTC. As protein: CAWSVPTGFLRGYTF.

This chain joins TRBV19 and TRBJ1-4; a possible D gene is TRBD1 (6 bases). Deletions cut 5 bases from V and 8 bases from J, with 15 bases between. The CDR3 extends over 14 amino acids. Germline values: CDR1 LNHDA, CDR2 SQIVND (reference sequence). The CDR3 here is CASSEQGEDEKLFF. CDR3 bases: TGTGCCAGTAGTGAACAGGGCGAGGACGAAAAACTGTTTTTT.

This rearrangement joins TRBV7-9 to TRBJ2-5; D might be TRBD1 (5 bases). This CDR3 comprises 12 residues. Germline CDR1 SEHNR, CDR2 FQNEAQ (reference sequence). The V and J ends lost 5 bases and 5 bases respectively, with 9 bases between them. The CDR3 DNA reads TGTGCCAGCAGCAGCCCAGGGGAGACCCAGTACTTC. Translating it yields CASSSPGETQYF. Full variable domain (outside the CDR3, taken from reference TRBV7-9 and TRBJ2-5): DTGVSQNPRHKITKRGQNVTFRCDPISEHNRLYWYRQTLGQGPEFLTYFQNEAQLEKSRLLSDRFSAERPKGSFSTLEIQRTEQGDSAMYLCASSSPGETQYFGPGTRLLVL.

The V and J genes are TRBV11-2 and TRBJ2-2; no firm D call. The V end lost 2 bases, the J end lost 5 bases, and 3 bases lay between the germline ends. Germline CDR1 SGHAT, CDR2 FQNNGV. This CDR3 is built from 12 residues. CDR3 amino acids: CASSLWTGELFF. The DNA of the CDR3 is TGTGCCAGCAGCTTATGGACCGGGGAGCTGTTTTTT.